This T cell receptor (beta chain) was identified in a study of blood T cells in healthy people across ages. It was with a sample-barcoded 5' primer and a J-beta primer mix that a second PCR of roughly 6 to 12 cycles was run. TCRdb reanalysed the 5' RACE reads using MiXCR and keeps one entry per CDR3 protein. The sample lists fewer than 700,000 distinct CDR3 sequences, 40% to 45% occurring once. Germline V CDR1 and CDR2: SQVTM, ANQGSEA. This CDR3 is built from 12 residues. The V end was cut by 4 bases, the J end by 3 bases, with 10 bases between. This rearrangement joins TRBV29-1 to TRBJ2-7; possibly TRBD1 for D (5 bases). Sequencing input: blood. The TCR sequence derives from an elderly man in good health. The CDR3 loop reads CSVAQTDYEQYF. The CDR3 DNA follows: TGCAGCGTTGCCCAGACAGACTACGAGCAGTACTTC.